The count of the clone carrying this T cell receptor (beta chain) is one. This sample is drawn from a study of control samples from healthy donors and cancer patients. TCRdb's table, derived via immunoSEQ multiplex PCR, lists solely in-frame clones and lacks some. This repertoire shows roughly 100,000 clones, approximately 90% found once; its top ten account for approximately 8.3%. The TCR sequence derives from a man aged 30 to 39 in good health. Sequencing was carried out using blood.

As DNA, the CDR3 is TGCGCCAGCAGCCAAGATTTAGCGGACAGGCAACAAGAGACCCAGTACTTC. This sequence encodes CASSQDLADRQQETQYF. V gene TRBV4-1 combines with J gene TRBJ2-5; maybe TRBD1 (7 bases). Germline values: CDR1 MGHRA, CDR2 YSYEKL. The V and J ends lost 0 bases and 2 bases respectively, with 16 bases between them. There are 17 residues in the CDR3.